This T cell receptor (beta chain) appears in the sequencing data of a study of control samples from healthy donors and cancer patients. Trimming pared 4 bases from V and 5 bases from J, leaving 12 bases between. CDR3 length equals 13 residues. Per germline, CDR1 SGHRS and CDR2 YFSETQ. Generated by immunoSEQ multiplex PCR, the TCRdb table keeps only in-frame clones and is missing some. The profile shows some 150,000 clones, around 94% of them singletons. This chain connects TRBV5-1 to TRBJ1-1; D is ambiguous. This TCR derives from a middle-aged man in good health. The material sequenced was blood. CDR3 region: CASSLGRRTEAFF. Written as DNA, the CDR3 is TGCGCCAGCAGCCTGGGGAGGCGAACTGAAGCTTTCTTT.